This TCR beta chain emerged from a study of T cells in Graves' hyperthyroidism and ophthalmopathy. Background on the study: Blood was drawn when the patient was first diagnosed and still untreated. Study-wide results and limits: For ophthalmopathy, model prediction preceded onset by a median roughly 6.3 months.

Comments on this clonotype: What it recognizes is unknown.

TCR beta CDR3 regions were amplified from RNA transcripts. During a first-round RT-PCR of the TCR CDR3, the HTBI primer set was used. TCRdb re-derived calls from the multiplex PCR reads in MiXCR, one entry per CDR3 protein. The top ten hold approximately 35% of the sample, which has some 300,000 distinct CDR3 sequences, approximately 18% seen once. Pregnant or lactating patients were excluded, as were those with uncontrolled infection or other autoimmune disease. Diagnoses were established using clinical symptoms, serum thyroxine and TRAb, thyroid ultrasound and orbital computed tomography. V lost 5 bases and J lost 0, with 7 bases in between. The CDR3 extends over 14 amino acids. The germline V gene has CDR1 KGHDR and CDR2 SFDVKD.

This receptor was obtained from a man aged 50 to 59 with Graves' ophthalmopathy. V usage is TRBV24-1 and J usage is TRBJ1-5, with D perhaps matching TRBD1 (6 bases). Sequencing was done on a sample of blood. The CDR3 DNA is TGTGCCACCAGTGCAGGGGATAGCAATCAGCCCCAGCATTTT. This sequence encodes CATSAGDSNQPQHF.